These 5 T cell receptor beta chains were all obtained from the same sample, sequenced in a study of siplizumab effects on memory and regulatory T cells. The repertoire was sequenced with immunoSEQ multiplex PCR; TCRdb's copy has only in-frame clones and lacks some. The sample carries about 100,000 clones, about 91% recorded once. The sample was CD4+ T cells sorted from blood. All receptors derive from a human donor in good health.

This chain connects TRBV7-9 to TRBJ2-1; tentative D call: TRBD2 (5 bases). V was trimmed by 0 bases and J by 0 bases, leaving 6 bases between them. This CDR3 has 15 residues. Germline values: CDR1 SEHNR, CDR2 FQNEAQ (reference sequence). CDR3 region: CASSLAGSSYNEQFF. CDR3 DNA sequence: TGTGCCAGCAGCTTAGCGGGGAGCTCCTACAATGAGCAGTTCTTC. Filled out from reference TRBV7-9 and TRBJ2-1, the complete variable domain reads DTGVSQNPRHKITKRGQNVTFRCDPISEHNRLYWYRQTLGQGPEFLTYFQNEAQLEKSRLLSDRFSAERPKGSFSTLEIQRTEQGDSAMYLCASSLAGSSYNEQFFGPGTRLTVL.

The chain employs TRBV27 and TRBJ2-2; 8 bases line up with TRBD1. V trimming: 5 bases; J trimming: 8 bases; junction bases outside the gene matches: 13. The germline CDR1 and CDR2 sequences are MNHEY and SMNVEV (reference sequence). The CDR3 has 16 amino acids. CDR3 DNA: TGTGCCAGCAGTCCATTACTTTATCAGGGGGCGGGGGAGCTGTTTTTT. Its translation: CASSPLLYQGAGELFF.

The V call is TRBV6-1, the J call TRBJ2-1, with TRBD2 identical over 7 bases. This CDR3 contains 15 residues. CDR1 and CDR2 (germline): MNHNS, SASEGT. The V segment lost 3 bases and the J segment 7 bases; nucleotides outside the gene matches: 9. The CDR3 DNA is TGTGCCAGCAGTGACTCCTCGGGGGGATGGAATGAGCAGTTCTTC. Its translation is CASSDSSGGWNEQFF.

J is TRBJ2-7 and V is TRBV5-1; D may be TRBD1 (5 bases). This CDR3 contains 14 residues. V was shortened by 3 bases and J by 3 bases, with 13 bases between the two germline ends. Per the germline V gene, CDR1 is SGHRS and CDR2 is YFSETQ. CDR3 region: CASSSQDSFYEQYF. The CDR3 coding sequence is TGCGCCAGCAGCTCACAGGATTCATTCTACGAGCAGTACTTC.

This clone was counted only a few times. The chain is built from TRBV2 and TRBJ1-5; D is ambiguous. Germline V gene lookup returns CDR1 SNHLY and CDR2 FYNNEI. Trimming left V 1 base short and J 4 bases short, with 5 bases between. CDR3 size: 13 residues. CDR3 sequence (DNA): TGTGCCAGCAGTGAAGAATTTAATCAGCCCCAGCATTTT. Its protein product is CASSEEFNQPQHF. The full variable domain, its missing parts supplied by reference TRBV2 and TRBJ1-5, is EPEVTQTPSHQVTQMGQEVILRCVPISNHLYFYWYRQILGQKVEFLVSFYNNEISEKSEIFDDQFSVERPDGSNFTLKIRSTKLEDSAMYFCASSEEFNQPQHFGDGTRLSIL.